This TCR beta chain is drawn from a study of blood T cell repertoires in COVID-19. Overall study: Samples taken during acute and convalescent COVID-19 were collected in the United States, Italy and Spain. Nucleic acid was either cDNA or gDNA, and it came from T cells, B-cell-depleted T cells, or PBMCs.

Per the original data handling: Estimation of nucleated cell counts was performed using reference gene primer amplification. Data came from immunoSEQ multiplex PCR; TCRdb stores just in-frame clones and leaves some out. D and trimming come from the DNA, and the V and J calls and clone size come from that table. The table has roughly 120,000 clones, roughly 82% seen once. Germline V gene sequence: CDR1 LNHDA, CDR2 SQIVND (reference sequence). V shed 5 bases, J shed 7 bases, and the junction held 14 bases outside the gene matches. The CDR3 extends over 17 amino acids. The chain carries TRBV19 and TRBJ1-2, with TRBD1 matching 12 bases. The sequenced sample consisted of peripheral blood. The receptor comes from a woman aged 55-70 years with acute or convalescent COVID-19. The CDR3 nucleotides read TGTGCCAGTAGTTGGGGACAGGGGGCACTGGAGCGGCGTGGCTACACCTTC. Translating it yields CASSWGQGALERRGYTF.